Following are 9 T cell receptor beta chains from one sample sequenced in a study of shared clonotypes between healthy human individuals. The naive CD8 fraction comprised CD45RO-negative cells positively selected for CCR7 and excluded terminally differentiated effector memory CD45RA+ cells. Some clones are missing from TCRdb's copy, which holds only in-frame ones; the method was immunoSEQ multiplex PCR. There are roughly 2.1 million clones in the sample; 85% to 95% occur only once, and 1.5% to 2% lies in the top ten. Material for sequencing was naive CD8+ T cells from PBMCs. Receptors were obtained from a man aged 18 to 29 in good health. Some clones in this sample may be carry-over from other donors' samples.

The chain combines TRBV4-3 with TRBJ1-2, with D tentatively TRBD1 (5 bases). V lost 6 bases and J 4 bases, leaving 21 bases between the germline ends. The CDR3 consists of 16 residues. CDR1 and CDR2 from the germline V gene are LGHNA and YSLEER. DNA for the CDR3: TGCGCCAGCAGAGAAGATCGGTGGGGGGGTCTCTATGGCTACACCTTC. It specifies CASREDRWGGLYGYTF.

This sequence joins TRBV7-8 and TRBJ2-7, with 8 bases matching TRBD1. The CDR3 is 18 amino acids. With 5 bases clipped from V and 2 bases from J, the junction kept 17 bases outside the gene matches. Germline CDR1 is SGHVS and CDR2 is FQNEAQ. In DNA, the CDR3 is TGTGCCAGCAGCCGAACCCGCCTCAGGGGGCAAGGCCCCTACGAGCAGTACTTC. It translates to CASSRTRLRGQGPYEQYF. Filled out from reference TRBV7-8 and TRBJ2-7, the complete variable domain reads GAGVSQSPRYKVAKRGQDVALRCDPISGHVSLFWYQQALGQGPEFLTYFQNEAQLDKSGLPSDRFFAERPEGSVSTLKIQRTQQEDSAVYLCASSRTRLRGQGPYEQYFGPGTRLTVT.

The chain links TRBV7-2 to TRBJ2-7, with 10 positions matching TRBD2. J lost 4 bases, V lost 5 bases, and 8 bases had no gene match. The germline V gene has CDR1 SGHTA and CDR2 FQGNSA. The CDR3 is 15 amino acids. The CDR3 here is CASSKTSGKGYEQYF. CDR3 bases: TGTGCCAGCAGCAAAACTAGCGGGAAAGGATACGAGCAGTACTTC.

The CDR3 region has the DNA TGCGCCAGCAGCCTGGGACTAGCGGGACTTGGCACCGGGGAGCTGTTTTTT. Translated, it gives CASSLGLAGLGTGELFF. The chain links TRBV5-1 to TRBJ2-2, with 13 bases fitting TRBD2. With 4 bases clipped from V and 4 bases from J, the junction kept 7 bases outside the gene matches. CDR3 length: 17 residues. Germline loops: CDR1 SGHRS, CDR2 YFSETQ.

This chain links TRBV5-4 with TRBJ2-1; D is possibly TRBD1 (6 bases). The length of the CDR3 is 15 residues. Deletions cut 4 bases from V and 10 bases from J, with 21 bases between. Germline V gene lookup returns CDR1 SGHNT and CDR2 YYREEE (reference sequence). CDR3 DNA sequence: TGTGCCAGCAGCGAAGGGTATCAGGGGCTAAGGGAGCAGTTCTTC. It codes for CASSEGYQGLREQFF.

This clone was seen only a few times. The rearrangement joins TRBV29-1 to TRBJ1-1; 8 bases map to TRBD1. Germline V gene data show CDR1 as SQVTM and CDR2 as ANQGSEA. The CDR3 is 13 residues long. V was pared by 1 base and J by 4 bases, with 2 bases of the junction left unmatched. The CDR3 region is CSVEGTGITEAFF. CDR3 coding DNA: TGCAGCGTTGAAGGGACAGGGATCACTGAAGCTTTCTTT. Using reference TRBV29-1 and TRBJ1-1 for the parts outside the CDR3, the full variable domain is SAVISQKPSRDICQRGTSLTIQCQVDSQVTMMFWYRQQPGQSLTLIATANQGSEATYESGFVIDKFPISRPNLTFSTLTVSNMSPEDSSIYLCSVEGTGITEAFFGQGTRLTVV.

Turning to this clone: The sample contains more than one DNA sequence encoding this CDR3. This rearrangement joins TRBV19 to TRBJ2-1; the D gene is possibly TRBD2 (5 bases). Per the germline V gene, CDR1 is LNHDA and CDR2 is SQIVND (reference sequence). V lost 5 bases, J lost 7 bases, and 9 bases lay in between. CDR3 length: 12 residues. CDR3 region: CASSPPGNEQFF. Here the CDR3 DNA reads TGTGCCAGTAGTCCGCCGGGGAATGAGCAGTTCTTC.

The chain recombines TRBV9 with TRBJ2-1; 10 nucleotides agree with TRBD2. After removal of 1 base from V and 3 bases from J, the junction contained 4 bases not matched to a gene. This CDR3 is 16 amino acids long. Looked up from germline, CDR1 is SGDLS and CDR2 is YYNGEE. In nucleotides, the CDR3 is TGTGCCAGCAGCGTACTTCCTAGCGGGAGCTACAATGAGCAGTTCTTC. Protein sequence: CASSVLPSGSYNEQFF. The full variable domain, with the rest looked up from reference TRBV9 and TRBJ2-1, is DSGVTQTPKHLITATGQRVTLRCSPRSGDLSVYWYQQSLDQGLQFLIQYYNGEERAKGNILERFSAQQFPDLHSELNLSSLELGDSALYFCASSVLPSGSYNEQFFGPGTRLTVL.

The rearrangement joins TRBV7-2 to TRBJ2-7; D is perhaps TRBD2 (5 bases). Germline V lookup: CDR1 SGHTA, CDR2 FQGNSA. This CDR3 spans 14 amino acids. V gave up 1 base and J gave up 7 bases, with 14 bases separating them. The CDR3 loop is CASSLDLGSGEQYF. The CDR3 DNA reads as TGTGCCAGCAGCTTAGACCTTGGATCGGGGGAGCAGTACTTC.